Presented here are 18 T cell receptor beta chains from one specimen sequenced in a study of OX40 agonist ivuxolimab in advanced cancers. TCRdb's copy holds only in-frame clones and misses some; the assay was immunoSEQ multiplex PCR. The repertoire holds about 95,000 clones, with roughly nine tenths as singletons. The sequences come from CD4+ or CD8+ T cells sorted from blood, collected in a trial of the OX40 agonist ivuxolimab. These receptor sequences come from an adult with an advanced solid tumor such as melanoma, head and neck, liver or kidney cancer.

J is TRBJ1-2 and V is TRBV6-5, with 7 nucleotides matching TRBD1. Germline lookup yields CDR1 MNHEY and CDR2 SVGAGI. The trim removed 11 bases at V and 0 bases at J, leaving 6 bases unmatched. The CDR3 has 13 residues. The CDR3 loop is CALGQEANYGYTF. CDR3 nucleotides: TGTGCCCTAGGACAGGAAGCTAACTATGGCTACACCTTC.

The J gene is TRBJ2-5, the V gene TRBV2, with D perhaps assigned TRBD1 or TRBD2 (5 bases each). CDR1 SNHLY and CDR2 FYNNEI come from the germline V gene. The CDR3 loop spans 13 amino acids. The V end lost 2 bases, the J end lost 5 bases, and 9 bases lay between the germline ends. The CDR3 spells CASSEYEGETQYF. Written as DNA, the CDR3 is TGTGCCAGCAGTGAATATGAGGGGGAGACCCAGTACTTC.

This clone showed up just once. The V and J genes are TRBV7-2 and TRBJ1-2; D remains ambiguous. V was pared by 2 bases and J by 1 base, with 8 bases between. The CDR3 contains 14 residues. The germline gives CDR1 SGHTA, CDR2 FQGNSA. CDR3 in DNA: TGTGCCAGCAGCTTATTAGGTCTTAACTATGGCTACACCTTC. It yields the protein CASSLLGLNYGYTF. The full variable domain, rest sourced from reference TRBV7-2 and TRBJ1-2, is GAGVSQSPSNKVTEKGKDVELRCDPISGHTALYWYRQSLGQGLEFLIYFQGNSAPDKSGLPSDRFSAERTGGSVSTLTIQRTQQEDSAVYLCASSLLGLNYGYTFGSGTRLTVV.

The genes are TRBV7-3 and TRBJ1-4; unclear D gene. From germline, CDR1 is SGHTA and CDR2 FQGTGA. Trimming removed 0 bases from V and 12 bases from J, with 11 bases in between. There are 13 residues in the CDR3. Here the CDR3 DNA reads TGTGCCAGCAGCTTAACTCCTAACAGTGAACTGTTTTTT. Its protein product is CASSLTPNSELFF.

This clone was detected once. This chain links TRBV14 with TRBJ1-2; D might be TRBD1 (5 bases). V was trimmed by 4 bases and J by 3 bases, leaving 9 bases between them. This CDR3 is 13 amino acids long. From germline, CDR1 is SGHDN and CDR2 FVKESK. CDR3 sequence reads: CASSPTVYYGYTF. CDR3 DNA: TGTGCCAGCAGCCCGACAGTTTACTATGGCTACACCTTC.

About this clone itself: The limits of the CDR3 on the DNA are not certain, so only TCRdb's listed CDR3 is given. This chain uses TRBV28 with TRBJ2-5; no check of the table's D call, TRBD2, against the DNA was made. The V gene's germline CDR1 is MDHEN and CDR2 SYDVKM. The CDR3 is made up of 14 amino acids, end residues included. The CDR3 spells CASILGGGGETQYF.

This clone occurred once. The rearrangement uses TRBV6-4 and TRBJ1-1; D ambiguous. Trimming removed 4 bases from V and 1 base from J, with 7 bases in between. There are 13 residues in the CDR3. The germline gives CDR1 MRHNA, CDR2 SNTAGT. The CDR3 DNA reads as TGTGCCAGCAGTGCCCAGCAGAACACTGAAGCTTTCTTT. Protein product: CASSAQQNTEAFF.

The chain combines TRBV4-3 with TRBJ2-1; D is unclear. Germline V gene sequence: CDR1 LGHNA, CDR2 YSLEER. CDR3 size: 14 residues. V dropped 0 bases and J dropped 5 bases, with 8 bases sitting between them. CDR3 loop: CASSQDLVNNEQFF. The CDR3 coding sequence is TGCGCCAGCAGCCAAGACCTAGTGAACAATGAGCAGTTCTTC.

This sequence joins TRBV18 and TRBJ2-2; no clear D. Germline V lookup: CDR1 KGHSH, CDR2 LQKENI. Trimming removed 6 bases at V and 2 bases at J, with 7 bases between. The CDR3 is 13 amino acids. DNA of the CDR3: TGTGCCAGCTCCGAGACAAACACCGGGGAGCTGTTTTTT. Protein product: CASSETNTGELFF.

This clone appeared once. V is TRBV27 and J is TRBJ2-6; TRBD1 aligns across 7 bases. Germline lookup yields CDR1 MNHEY and CDR2 SMNVEV (reference sequence). J was trimmed by 1 base and V by 6 bases; bases with no gene match: 12. This CDR3 has 18 residues. The CDR3 reads CASRRGGQLGSGANVLTF. In DNA form, the CDR3 reads TGTGCCAGCAGACGAGGGGGACAGTTGGGGTCTGGGGCCAACGTCCTGACTTTC.

V is TRBV13 and J is TRBJ1-1; TRBD1 is a possible D gene (5 bases). The CDR3 loop spans 13 amino acids. With 6 bases removed from V and 8 bases from J, the gap between germline ends came to 16 bases. Germline V lookup: CDR1 PRHDT, CDR2 FYEKMQ (reference sequence). The CDR3 bases are TGTGCCAGCAGAACCGTAGGGGCCCCAGAAGCTTTCTTT. Translated: CASRTVGAPEAFF.

This clone was counted once. The CDR3 bases are TGCGCCAGCAGCTTGGAGGCAGGTAGAGGTCAGCCCCAGCATTTT. This encodes CASSLEAGRGQPQHF. The genes are TRBV5-1 and TRBJ1-5; D ambiguous. Trimming left V 0 bases short and J 6 bases short, with 13 bases between. This CDR3 has 15 amino acids. CDR1 is SGHRS and CDR2 is YFSETQ in the germline V gene.

The chain combines TRBV10-1 with TRBJ2-7; 7 bases align to TRBD1. V lost 8 bases and J lost 2; bases outside the gene matches: 6. The CDR3 consists of 13 residues. Looked up from germline, CDR1 is WNHNN and CDR2 is SYGVQD (reference sequence). CDR3 nucleotides: TGCGCCAGCCGGGACAGAAGACCCTACGAGCAGTACTTC. It specifies CASRDRRPYEQYF.

The V call is TRBV30, the J call TRBJ2-5, with D uncertain. CDR3 size: 13 residues. Germline V gene data show CDR1 as GTSNPN and CDR2 as SVGIG (reference sequence). The germline V and J ends were trimmed by 2 bases and 5 bases, with 12 bases remaining between them. This CDR3 reads CAWSIRTRETQYF. The CDR3 region has the DNA TGTGCCTGGAGTATAAGGACGAGGGAGACCCAGTACTTC. The full variable domain, rest sourced from reference TRBV30 and TRBJ2-5, is SQTIHQWPATLVQPVGSPLSLECTVEGTSNPNLYWYRQAAGRGLQLLFYSVGIGQISSEVPQNLSASRPQDRQFILSSKKLLLSDSGFYLCAWSIRTRETQYFGPGTRLLVL.

The V call is TRBV5-1, the J call TRBJ1-6, with 7 nucleotides matching TRBD1. CDR3 length: 15 residues. CDR1 is SGHRS and CDR2 is YFSETQ in the germline V gene. With V trimmed by 4 bases and J by 7 bases, 8 bases remained unmatched. DNA of the CDR3: TGCGCCAGCAGCCGCGCCACAGGGGAAAATTCACCCCTCCACTTT. Amino acid sequence: CASSRATGENSPLHF.

This rearrangement joins TRBV19 to TRBJ1-2; perhaps TRBD1 as D (5 bases). V was shortened by 7 bases and J by 0 bases, with 18 bases between the two germline ends. The CDR3 is 16 residues long. Germline V gene lookup returns CDR1 LNHDA and CDR2 SQIVND (reference sequence). The CDR3 reads CASTGDGTTSNYGYTF. DNA of the CDR3: TGTGCCAGTACCGGGGACGGAACAACCTCTAACTATGGCTACACCTTC.

V gene TRBV5-4 combines with J gene TRBJ2-5; D is possibly TRBD2 (5 bases). This CDR3 contains 14 residues. Trimming took off 0 bases at V and 1 base at J, with 7 bases between the two ends. CDR1 and CDR2 (germline): SGHNT, YYREEE (reference sequence). The CDR3, as DNA: TGTGCCAGCAGCTTGGCGGGATCCCAAGAGACCCAGTACTTC. This encodes CASSLAGSQETQYF.

The gene calls are TRBV7-2 and TRBJ2-3; D call uncertain. With 4 bases removed from V and 4 bases from J, the gap between germline ends came to 9 bases. The CDR3 has 13 residues. Germline V gene lookup returns CDR1 SGHTA and CDR2 FQGNSA. In DNA form, the CDR3 reads TGTGCCAGCAGCTGGTCCAGATCAGATACGCAGTATTTT. It codes for CASSWSRSDTQYF. The complete variable domain, with remaining parts taken from reference TRBV7-2 and TRBJ2-3, reads GAGVSQSPSNKVTEKGKDVELRCDPISGHTALYWYRQSLGQGLEFLIYFQGNSAPDKSGLPSDRFSAERTGGSVSTLTIQRTQQEDSAVYLCASSWSRSDTQYFGPGTRLTVL.